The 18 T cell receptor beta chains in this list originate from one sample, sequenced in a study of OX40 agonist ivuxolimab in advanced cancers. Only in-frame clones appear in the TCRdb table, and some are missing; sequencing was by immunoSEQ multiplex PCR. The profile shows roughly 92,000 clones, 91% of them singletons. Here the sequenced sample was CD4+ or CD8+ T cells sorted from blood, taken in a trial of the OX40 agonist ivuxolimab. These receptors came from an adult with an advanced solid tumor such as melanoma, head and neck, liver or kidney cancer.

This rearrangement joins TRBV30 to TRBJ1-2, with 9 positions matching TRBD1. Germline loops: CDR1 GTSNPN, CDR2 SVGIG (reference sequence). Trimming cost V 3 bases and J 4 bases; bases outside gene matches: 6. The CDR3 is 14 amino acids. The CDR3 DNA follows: TGTGCCTGGAGGACAACAGGGGGCATCTATGGCTACACCTTC. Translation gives CAWRTTGGIYGYTF.

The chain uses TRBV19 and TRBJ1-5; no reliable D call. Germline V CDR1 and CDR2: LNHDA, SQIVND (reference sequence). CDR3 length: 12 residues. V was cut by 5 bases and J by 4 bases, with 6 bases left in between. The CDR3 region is CASSPQNQPQHF. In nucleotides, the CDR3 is TGTGCCAGTAGTCCCCAGAATCAGCCCCAGCATTTT.

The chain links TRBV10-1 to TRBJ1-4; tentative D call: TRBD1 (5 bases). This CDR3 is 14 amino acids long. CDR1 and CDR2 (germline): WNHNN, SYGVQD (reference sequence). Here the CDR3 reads CAAPRGPTNEKLFF. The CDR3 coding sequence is TGCGCGGCCCCGCGGGGCCCAACTAATGAAAAACTGTTTTTT.

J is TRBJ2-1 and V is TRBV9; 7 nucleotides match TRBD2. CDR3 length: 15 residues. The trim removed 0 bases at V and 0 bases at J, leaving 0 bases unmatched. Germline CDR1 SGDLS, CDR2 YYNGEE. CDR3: CASSVGGGSYNEQFF. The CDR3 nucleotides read TGTGCCAGCAGCGTAGGCGGGGGCTCCTACAATGAGCAGTTCTTC.

The CDR3 sequence: CASSSWTGVDNQPQHF. The CDR3 nucleotides read TGTGCCAGCAGCTCTTGGACAGGTGTCGACAATCAGCCCCAGCATTTT. J is TRBJ1-5 and V is TRBV7-9, with 7 bases that match TRBD1. Losses at the gene ends were 4 bases for V and 3 bases for J; bases not matched to a gene: 9. Germline CDR1 is SEHNR and CDR2 is FQNEAQ (reference sequence). The CDR3 contains 16 residues.

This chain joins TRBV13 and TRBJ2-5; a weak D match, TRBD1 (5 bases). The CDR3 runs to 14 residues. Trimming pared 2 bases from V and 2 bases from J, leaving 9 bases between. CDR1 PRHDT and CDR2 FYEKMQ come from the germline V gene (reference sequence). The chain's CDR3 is CASSLQGVQETQYF. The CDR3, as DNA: TGTGCCAGCAGCTTACAGGGCGTTCAAGAGACCCAGTACTTC.

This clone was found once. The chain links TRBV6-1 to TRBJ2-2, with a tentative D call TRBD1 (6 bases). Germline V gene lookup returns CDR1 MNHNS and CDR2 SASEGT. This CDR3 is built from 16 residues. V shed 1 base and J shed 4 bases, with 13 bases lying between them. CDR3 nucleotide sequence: TGTGCCAGCAGTGAAGAGCGGACAGCCGGCACCGGGGAGCTGTTTTTT. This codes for CASSEERTAGTGELFF.

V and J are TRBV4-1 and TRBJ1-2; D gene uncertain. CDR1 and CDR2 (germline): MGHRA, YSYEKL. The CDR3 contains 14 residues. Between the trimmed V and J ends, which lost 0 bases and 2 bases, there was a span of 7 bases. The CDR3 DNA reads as TGCGCCAGCAGCCAAGAGCCGCAGAACTATGGCTACACCTTC. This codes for CASSQEPQNYGYTF.

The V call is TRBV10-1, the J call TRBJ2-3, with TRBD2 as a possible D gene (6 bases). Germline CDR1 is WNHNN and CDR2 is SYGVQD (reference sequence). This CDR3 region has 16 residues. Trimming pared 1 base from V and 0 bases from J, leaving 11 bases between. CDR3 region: CASSEYRGSSTDTQYF. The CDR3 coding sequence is TGCGCCAGCAGTGAGTACCGGGGGAGCAGCACAGATACGCAGTATTTT.

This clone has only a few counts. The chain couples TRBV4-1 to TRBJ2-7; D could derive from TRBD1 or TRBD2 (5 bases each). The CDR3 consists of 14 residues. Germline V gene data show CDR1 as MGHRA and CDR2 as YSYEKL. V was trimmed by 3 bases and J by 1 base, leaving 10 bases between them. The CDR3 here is CASSQAEGSYEQYF. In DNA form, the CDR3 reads TGCGCCAGCAGCCAGGCAGAGGGGTCCTACGAGCAGTACTTC.

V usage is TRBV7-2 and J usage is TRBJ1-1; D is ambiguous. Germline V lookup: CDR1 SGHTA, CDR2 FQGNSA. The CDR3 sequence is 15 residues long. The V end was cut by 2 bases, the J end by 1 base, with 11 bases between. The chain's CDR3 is CASSLNWYRNTEAFF. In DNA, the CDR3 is TGTGCCAGCAGCTTAAATTGGTACAGGAACACTGAAGCTTTCTTT. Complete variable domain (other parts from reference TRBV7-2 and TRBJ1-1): GAGVSQSPSNKVTEKGKDVELRCDPISGHTALYWYRQSLGQGLEFLIYFQGNSAPDKSGLPSDRFSAERTGGSVSTLTIQRTQQEDSAVYLCASSLNWYRNTEAFFGQGTRLTVV.

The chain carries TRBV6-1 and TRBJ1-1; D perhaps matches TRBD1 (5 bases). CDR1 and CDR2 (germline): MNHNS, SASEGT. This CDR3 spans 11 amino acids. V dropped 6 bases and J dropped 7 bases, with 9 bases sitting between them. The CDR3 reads CASRWGVEAFF. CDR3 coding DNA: TGTGCCAGCAGGTGGGGGGTTGAAGCTTTCTTT.

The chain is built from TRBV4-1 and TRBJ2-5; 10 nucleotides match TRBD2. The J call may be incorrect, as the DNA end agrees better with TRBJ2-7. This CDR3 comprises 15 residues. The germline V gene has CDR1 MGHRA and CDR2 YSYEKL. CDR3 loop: CASSQTSGTTYEQYF. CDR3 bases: TGCGCCAGCAGCCAAACTAGCGGGACCACCTACGAGCAGTACTTC.

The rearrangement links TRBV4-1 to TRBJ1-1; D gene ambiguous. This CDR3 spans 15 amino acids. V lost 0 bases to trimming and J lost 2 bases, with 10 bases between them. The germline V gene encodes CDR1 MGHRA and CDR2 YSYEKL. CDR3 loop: CASSQDRPTNTEAFF. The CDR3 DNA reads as TGCGCCAGCAGCCAAGATCGGCCCACCAACACTGAAGCTTTCTTT.

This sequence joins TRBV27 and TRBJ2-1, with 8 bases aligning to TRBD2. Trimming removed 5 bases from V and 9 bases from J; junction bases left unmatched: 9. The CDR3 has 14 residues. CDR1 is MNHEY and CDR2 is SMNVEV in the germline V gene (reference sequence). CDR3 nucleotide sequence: TGTGCCAGCAGTCTCGGACTAGCTTCCGTTGAGCAGTTCTTC. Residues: CASSLGLASVEQFF.

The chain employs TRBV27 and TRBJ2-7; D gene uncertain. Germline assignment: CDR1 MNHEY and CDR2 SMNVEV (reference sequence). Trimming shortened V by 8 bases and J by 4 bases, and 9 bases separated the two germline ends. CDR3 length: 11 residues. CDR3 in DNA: TGTGCCAGCCATAATGCTTACGAGCAGTACTTC. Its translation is CASHNAYEQYF.

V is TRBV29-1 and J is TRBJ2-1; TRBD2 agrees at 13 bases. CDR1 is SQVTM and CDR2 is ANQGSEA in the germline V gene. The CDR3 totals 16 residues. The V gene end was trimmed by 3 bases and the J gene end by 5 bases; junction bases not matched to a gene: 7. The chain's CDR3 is CSVDWVTSGRDNEQFF. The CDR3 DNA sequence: TGCAGCGTTGATTGGGTTACTAGCGGGAGGGACAATGAGCAGTTCTTC.

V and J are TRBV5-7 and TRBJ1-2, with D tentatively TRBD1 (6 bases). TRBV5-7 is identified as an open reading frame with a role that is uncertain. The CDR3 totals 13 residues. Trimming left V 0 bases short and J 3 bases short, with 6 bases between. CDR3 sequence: CASSLGQDYGYTF. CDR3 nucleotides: TGTGCCAGCAGCTTGGGACAGGACTATGGCTACACCTTC.